This T cell receptor (beta chain) stems from a study of blood T cell repertoires in COVID-19 (dated by TCRdb to the early 2020s). Context from the whole study: The collaborator samples originated in the United States, Italy and Spain and spanned the acute and convalescent phases of COVID-19. The prospective study material was composed of cDNA or gDNA derived from T cells, B-cell-depleted T cells, or PBMCs. Samples were obtained from the ongoing ImmuneRACE study (first 160 participants) and from 1,254 subjects provided by 6 global collaborators. Deeply sampled blood TCRbeta repertoires from subjects exposed to, actively infected with, or recovered from COVID-19 were included in the dataset. A de-identified subject ID, COVID-19 status, age in years and sex were almost always included in the sample metadata. Where available, HLA class I and class II types were taken from metadata supplied by the sample provider and were not determined by assay-based typing. The repertoires were released in a freely available public database intended as a resource for research on the immune response to SARS-CoV-2. Broad study findings and their caveats: The quantity of clinical and demographic metadata differed by source and by participant and was supplied without curation.

With respect to this clone: Its antigen is still unknown. No base quality values were provided; no much bigger clone lies one nucleotide off.

Spanning cysteine to phenylalanine, the CDR3 consists of 13 amino acids. Of the read, only the CDR3 DNA is kept; its 39 bases are in frame from base 1. TCRbeta CDR3 regions were amplified from genomic DNA by means of the immunoSEQ Assay, a bias-controlled multiplex PCR. As for the authors' bioinformatics: Within the assay, amplification of reference gene primers was used to estimate how many nucleated cells each sample contained. Sequence reads were collapsed and filtered to measure the absolute abundance of every unique TCRbeta CDR3 rearrangement. For each sample, productive Simpson clonality was calculated as the square root of Simpson's diversity index across productive rearrangements. TCRdb carries this immuneACCESS record with in-frame sequences only. Its versions omit some clonotypes, under half of them owing to an unresolved V gene in the studies checked, with the rest unexplained. V, J and clone size derive from that table, while D and trimming were established from the DNA sequence. For this sample there are 100,000 or so clones; roughly 95% appear just once. The ten most abundant clones make up 4% to 5.5% of the sample.

Whole blood was collected in K2EDTA tubes by collaborating institutions according to the institutions' own protocols. For TCRbeta analysis, collaborators shipped samples in one of three forms: frozen whole blood, isolated PBMCs, or DNA extracted from either of those sample types. The V and J segments used are TRBV21-1 and TRBJ2-1; the table names TRBD1, a call not compared with the DNA. TRBV21-1 is labeled a pseudogene. The sequenced material came from peripheral blood. The clonotype originates from a human donor with active COVID-19. The donor label of this sample is uncertain. The CDR3 protein sequence reads: CASSKQGANEQFF. The DNA sequence reads TGTGCCAGCAGCAAACAGGGGGCGAATGAGCAGTTCTTC.